The 30 T cell receptor beta chains in this list originate from one sample, sequenced in a study of vaccination effects on CD4 cells after COVID-19. For these TCRs, the target antigens are not known. Generated by immunoSEQ multiplex PCR, the TCRdb table keeps only in-frame clones and is missing some. This table holds approximately 46,000 clones, around 76% found once. Around day 10 of culture, CD4+ T cells were separated out. The sample here was CD4+ T cells from PBMCs cultured without peptide, taken before COVID-19 vaccination. The receptors originated from a human donor who had a prior SARS-CoV-2 infection.

The rearrangement links TRBV5-5 to TRBJ2-1; 7 positions agree with TRBD2. The CDR3 is 16 residues long. V lost 3 bases and J lost 5; bases outside the gene matches: 11. The germline CDR1 and CDR2 sequences are SGHKS and YYEKEE (reference sequence). CDR3 amino acids: CASSSTAGSANNEQFF. The CDR3 bases are TGTGCCAGCAGCTCGACAGCGGGGAGCGCCAACAATGAGCAGTTCTTC.

V gene TRBV5-1 combines with J gene TRBJ1-4, with a weak D call TRBD1 (6 bases). Between the trimmed V and J ends, which lost 0 bases and 6 bases, there was a span of 12 bases. The CDR3 has 15 amino acids. Germline V CDR1 and CDR2: SGHRS, YFSETQ. DNA of the CDR3: TGCGCCAGCAGCTTGGGAAGAGGGGGAGATGAAAAACTGTTTTTT. It codes for CASSLGRGGDEKLFF.

V gene TRBV5-4 combines with J gene TRBJ2-5; D possibly matches TRBD1 or TRBD2 (5 bases each). The CDR3 covers 14 residues. Looked up from germline, CDR1 is SGHNT and CDR2 is YYREEE (reference sequence). The germline V and J ends were trimmed by 3 bases and 2 bases, with 11 bases remaining between them. CDR3 residues: CASSWGFSQETQYF. The CDR3 nucleotides read TGTGCCAGCAGCTGGGGGTTTTCACAAGAGACCCAGTACTTC.

J is TRBJ2-1 and V is TRBV5-4; 11 bases map to TRBD2. CDR1 and CDR2 (germline): SGHNT, YYREEE (reference sequence). V trimming: 0 bases; J trimming: 6 bases; junction bases outside the gene matches: 5. The CDR3 has 16 residues. The CDR3 nucleotides read TGTGCCAGCAGCTTGGAAGCTAGCGGGGGGCTCAATGAGCAGTTCTTC. Its protein product is CASSLEASGGLNEQFF.

The rearrangement links TRBV10-3 to TRBJ2-7, with a possible D match to TRBD2 (6 bases). V was clipped by 6 bases and J by 6 bases, with 18 bases between them. Germline CDR1 ENHRY, CDR2 SYGVKD. This CDR3 spans 14 amino acids. The CDR3 nucleotides read TGTGCCATCAGCGGGGACTTCCTTCGAGGCGAGCAGTACTTC. Translated: CAISGDFLRGEQYF.

This clone was counted between two and nine times. The V gene is TRBV9, the J gene TRBJ2-1; no reliable D call. Germline-derived CDR1 and CDR2 are SGDLS and YYNGEE. Trimming took 4 bases from V and 5 from J, leaving 10 bases between them. This CDR3 contains 13 residues. CDR3 residues: CASSPSQNNEQFF. The CDR3 region has the DNA TGTGCCAGCAGCCCCTCCCAAAACAATGAGCAGTTCTTC.

The gene calls are TRBV27 and TRBJ2-3, with TRBD2 matching 11 bases. V dropped 5 bases and J dropped 3; count of bases not matched to a gene: 7. Germline V lookup: CDR1 MNHEY, CDR2 SMNVEV (reference sequence). This CDR3 has 16 amino acids. Written as DNA, the CDR3 is TGTGCCAGCAGTCCAGGACTAGCGGGCGCAACAGATACGCAGTATTTT. It encodes CASSPGLAGATDTQYF.

The chain recombines TRBV5-6 with TRBJ2-5; D perhaps matches TRBD1 (6 bases). V shed 4 bases and J shed 5 bases, with 18 bases lying between them. CDR3 size: 15 residues. Germline lookup yields CDR1 SGHDT and CDR2 YYEEEE. CDR3 sequence: CASSLGDRTVETQYF. In DNA form, the CDR3 reads TGTGCCAGCAGCCTGGGGGACCGGACAGTGGAGACCCAGTACTTC.

This chain links TRBV4-3 with TRBJ1-6, with D possibly matching TRBD1 (6 bases). V lost 0 bases to trimming and J lost 7 bases, with 13 bases between them. The CDR3 totals 16 residues. Germline values: CDR1 LGHNA, CDR2 YSLEER. The CDR3 nucleotides read TGCGCCAGCAGCCAAGAATACCAGGGGTCCAATTCACCCCTCCACTTT. Translated, it gives CASSQEYQGSNSPLHF.

This clone appeared a few times. The chain couples TRBV4-3 to TRBJ2-3, with D uncertain. Germline-derived CDR1 and CDR2 are LGHNA and YSLEER. CDR3 length: 15 amino acids. The V gene lost 0 bases and the J gene lost 1 base, with 8 bases spanning the gap. CDR3 DNA sequence: TGCGCCAGCAGCCAAGATCCGGCAGGCACAGATACGCAGTATTTT. This gives the protein CASSQDPAGTDTQYF.

V usage is TRBV7-6 and J usage is TRBJ2-1, with 11 bases lining up with TRBD2. Germline CDR1 SGHVS, CDR2 FNYEAQ. This CDR3 is built from 19 residues. Losses at the gene ends were 5 bases for V and 5 bases for J; bases not matched to a gene: 17. DNA of the CDR3: TGTGCCAGCAGCCCATACCCCCGGGGTAGCGGGAGGGACAACAATGAGCAGTTCTTC. Translated, it gives CASSPYPRGSGRDNNEQFF.

This clone was recorded once. The chain combines TRBV7-2 with TRBJ2-3; 9 nucleotides match TRBD2. The V segment lost 6 bases and the J segment 0 bases; nucleotides outside the gene matches: 16. CDR3 length: 19 amino acids. Germline V gives CDR1 SGHTA, CDR2 FQGNSA. CDR3 region: CASRPMTSGTPPSTDTQYF. As DNA, the CDR3 is TGTGCCAGCAGACCTATGACTAGCGGAACTCCTCCTAGCACAGATACGCAGTATTTT.

For the CDR3, the DNA is TGTGCCAGCCGTCGAGGGCCCAGCAGCACAGATACGCAGTATTTT. Translation gives CASRRGPSSTDTQYF. The chain joins TRBV9 to TRBJ2-3; D possibly corresponds to TRBD2 (5 bases). V lost 7 bases to trimming and J lost 0 bases, with 15 bases between them. The length of the CDR3 is 15 residues. In germline, CDR1 is SGDLS, CDR2 YYNGEE.

The V call is TRBV11-2, the J call TRBJ1-2; D unresolved. With 5 bases removed from V and 6 bases from J, the gap between germline ends came to 10 bases. The CDR3 runs 12 residues. Germline CDR1 is SGHAT and CDR2 is FQNNGV. CDR3 in amino acids: CASSLFRDGYTF. The CDR3 nucleotides are TGTGCCAGCAGCCTCTTTCGGGATGGCTACACCTTC.

This rearrangement joins TRBV11-2 to TRBJ2-7; D is tentatively TRBD1 or TRBD2 (5 bases each). The germline V gene has CDR1 SGHAT and CDR2 FQNNGV. The V gene lost 5 bases and the J gene lost 1 base, with 12 bases spanning the gap. The CDR3 consists of 14 residues. CDR3 sequence: CASSRRDGSYEQYF. The CDR3 DNA follows: TGTGCCAGCAGCCGAAGGGACGGATCCTACGAGCAGTACTTC.

This chain connects TRBV3-1 (or the pseudogene TRBV3-2) to TRBJ2-3; no firm D call. V lost 5 bases and J lost 4, with 4 bases in between. The length of the CDR3 is 11 residues. Germline lookup yields CDR1 LGHDT and CDR2 YNNKEL (reference sequence). The DNA for the CDR3 is TGTGCCAGCAGCTTCTCAGATACGCAGTATTTT. Translated: CASSFSDTQYF.

This CDR3 reads CASRPGTGRGLAGTTDTQYF. The CDR3 bases are TGTGCCAGCAGACCCGGGACAGGGAGGGGTCTAGCGGGAACCACAGATACGCAGTATTTT. V is TRBV2 and J is TRBJ2-3; perhaps D is TRBD1 or TRBD2 (9 bases each). Germline V gives CDR1 SNHLY, CDR2 FYNNEI. The germline V and J ends were trimmed by 6 bases and 2 bases, with 30 bases remaining between them. The CDR3 is 20 amino acids.

The gene calls are TRBV7-9 and TRBJ1-2, with D possibly matching TRBD1 (5 bases). V lost 4 bases to trimming and J lost 4 bases, with 13 bases between them. CDR1 is SEHNR, CDR2 FQNEAQ, per germline (reference sequence). The CDR3 has 14 amino acids. In nucleotides, the CDR3 is TGTGCCAGCAGCTCCTCCGGGACCATCTATGGCTACACCTTC. This gives the protein CASSSSGTIYGYTF.

V usage is TRBV15 and J usage is TRBJ2-3, with unresolved D. This CDR3 contains 15 residues. Germline CDR1 and CDR2: LNHNV and YYDKDF (reference sequence). The V end lost 1 base, the J end lost 0 bases, and 8 bases lay between the germline ends. CDR3: CATSRATYSTDTQYF. CDR3 nucleotide sequence: TGTGCCACCAGCAGAGCGACATACAGCACAGATACGCAGTATTTT.

The rearrangement uses TRBV9 and TRBJ2-1, with D maybe TRBD2 (6 bases). The CDR3 consists of 16 residues. The germline CDR1 and CDR2 sequences are SGDLS and YYNGEE. Trimming removed 4 bases at V and 1 base at J, with 15 bases between. CDR3 bases: TGTGCCAGCAGCACGTTAGCGGCGAGATCCTACAATGAGCAGTTCTTC. Translated: CASSTLAARSYNEQFF.

This CDR3 is CASSLSGGESHTEAFF. Here the CDR3 DNA reads TGTGCCAGCAGCTTGTCGGGAGGGGAATCCCACACTGAAGCTTTCTTT. This chain joins TRBV5-4 and TRBJ1-1, with a possible D match to TRBD1 (5 bases). V was clipped by 1 base and J by 3 bases, with 16 bases between them. The CDR3 contains 16 residues. Germline V gene lookup returns CDR1 SGHNT and CDR2 YYREEE (reference sequence).

The V call is TRBV7-9, the J call TRBJ2-7; D gene unclear. The CDR3 has 14 residues. V lost 5 bases and J lost 1, with 12 bases in between. Germline CDR1 is SEHNR and CDR2 is FQNEAQ (reference sequence). Here the CDR3 reads CASSPGIWSYEQYF. The DNA for the CDR3 is TGTGCCAGCAGCCCGGGTATTTGGTCCTACGAGCAGTACTTC.

The chain couples TRBV19 to TRBJ1-1; the match to TRBD1 covers 7 bases. Germline CDR1 is LNHDA and CDR2 is SQIVND (reference sequence). This CDR3 region has 14 residues. V gave up 8 bases and J gave up 3 bases; unmatched junction bases: 9. Written as DNA, the CDR3 is TGTGCCAGTGGTAGACAGGGTGGCGACACTGAAGCTTTCTTT. Translated: CASGRQGGDTEAFF.

A few counts support this clone. V usage is TRBV20-1 and J usage is TRBJ2-6; D remains unclear. Between the trimmed V and J ends, which lost 3 bases and 0 bases, there was a span of 6 bases. CDR3 length equals 14 residues. Looked up from germline, CDR1 is DFQATT and CDR2 is SNEGSKA (reference sequence). In DNA form, the CDR3 reads TGCAGTGCTAGTGTGGACTCTGGGGCCAACGTCCTGACTTTC. Residues: CSASVDSGANVLTF.

This chain joins TRBV7-2 and TRBJ1-2; no firm D call. Trimming took 7 bases from V and 0 from J, leaving 18 bases between them. The CDR3 is 16 amino acids. Germline V gene lookup returns CDR1 SGHTA and CDR2 FQGNSA. DNA of the CDR3: TGTGCCAGCACCCCTGAAAACCCAGGCACTAACTATGGCTACACCTTC. Its protein product is CASTPENPGTNYGYTF.

The J gene is TRBJ1-3, the V gene TRBV30; D not resolved. The CDR3 is 13 amino acids. Deletions cut 2 bases from V and 8 bases from J, with 13 bases between. The germline CDR1 and CDR2 sequences are GTSNPN and SVGIG (reference sequence). The CDR3 reads CAWSSKNADTIYF. The CDR3 coding sequence is TGTGCCTGGAGTTCAAAAAACGCGGACACCATATATTTT.

The chain recombines TRBV6-1 with TRBJ2-1; D ambiguous. The V end lost 2 bases, the J end lost 3 bases, and 14 bases lay between the germline ends. The CDR3 has 16 amino acids. In germline, CDR1 is MNHNS, CDR2 SASEGT. CDR3 nucleotides: TGTGCCAGCAGTGAATTCCCTAGTTCCAGCTACAATGAGCAGTTCTTC. This translates into CASSEFPSSSYNEQFF.

This clone was counted only a few times. The J gene is TRBJ1-3, the V gene TRBV2; D may be TRBD1 (6 bases). This CDR3 region has 15 residues. With 3 bases removed from V and 4 bases from J, the gap between germline ends came to 13 bases. CDR1 SNHLY and CDR2 FYNNEI come from the germline V gene. The CDR3 DNA follows: TGTGCCAGCAGTGACCGGGGGGCGTCAGGAAACACCATATATTTT. Its protein product is CASSDRGASGNTIYF.

The chain links TRBV9 to TRBJ1-2; 8 bases line up with TRBD1. This CDR3 is built from 14 residues. CDR1 is SGDLS, CDR2 YYNGEE, per germline. The V and J ends lost 3 bases and 5 bases, in that order; junction bases with no gene match: 6. Written as DNA, the CDR3 is TGTGCCAGCAGCGAAGGGACAGGCATGTATGGCTACACCTTC. Amino acids: CASSEGTGMYGYTF.

This sequence joins TRBV5-5 and TRBJ2-7; 8 bases are a match to TRBD1. The CDR3 has 16 residues. Germline-derived CDR1 and CDR2 are SGHKS and YYEKEE (reference sequence). After removal of 3 bases from V and 0 bases from J, the junction contained 8 bases not matched to a gene. CDR3 nucleotide sequence: TGTGCCAGCAGCTCAGGACAGGGCCTGACCTCCTACGAGCAGTACTTC. Encoded protein: CASSSGQGLTSYEQYF.